Below are 10 T cell receptor beta chains sequenced from a single sample in a study of cytomegalovirus exposure and HLA in healthy donors (TCRdb year 2017). Receptors were amplified or captured by the immunoSEQ multiplex PCR assay. A mixture of 60 forward primers for TCR Vbeta segments and 13 reverse primers for TCR Jbeta segments was used in the multiplex PCR. TCRdb retrieved this table from immuneACCESS and kept in-frame rearrangements only. Not all clones are present; in checked studies, unresolved V genes account for under half, and no reason is known for the remainder. For this sample there are just over 200,000 clones; approximately 85% appear just once. The top ten clones comprise 2.5% to 3.5% of the sample. Sequencing was carried out using PBMCs. The receptor set was obtained from a woman aged 40 to 50 in good health and CMV-seronegative.

V usage is TRBV7-2 and J usage is TRBJ2-7, with TRBD2 identical over 7 bases. Looked up from germline, CDR1 is SGHTA and CDR2 is FQGNSA. This CDR3 is 13 amino acids long. The ends lost 0 bases at V and 5 bases at J; junction bases unmatched: 1. CDR3 sequence (DNA): TGTGCCAGCAGCTTAGCTGGGACTAACGAGCAGTACTTC. It translates to CASSLAGTNEQYF.

The CDR3 DNA follows: TGTGCCAGCAAAAGACTAGCGTTTGGGGCCGGGGAGCTGTTTTTT. Its protein is CASKRLAFGAGELFF. The chain links TRBV6-4 to TRBJ2-2, with 8 bases identical to TRBD2. Unmatched junction bases numbered 10, after V lost 7 bases and J lost 6 bases. The germline V gene has CDR1 MRHNA and CDR2 SNTAGT. CDR3 size: 15 residues.

The chain links TRBV5-1 to TRBJ2-1, with TRBD2 matching 12 bases. This CDR3 region has 16 residues. Germline assignment: CDR1 SGHRS and CDR2 YFSETQ. V shed 4 bases, J shed 9 bases, and the junction held 11 bases outside the gene matches. Here the CDR3 DNA reads TGCGCCAGCAGCCGGACTAGCGGGGTGGGGCTGGGTGAGCAGTTCTTC. This encodes CASSRTSGVGLGEQFF.

The chain links TRBV5-1 to TRBJ1-1; tentative D call: TRBD1 (5 bases). The CDR3 contains 12 residues. The germline CDR1 and CDR2 sequences are SGHRS and YFSETQ. Trimming took off 2 bases at V and 6 bases at J, with 8 bases between the two ends. The CDR3 DNA reads TGCGCCAGCAGCTTTTGGGGGGCTGAAGCTTTCTTT. Protein sequence: CASSFWGAEAFF.

The rearrangement joins TRBV2 to TRBJ1-5, with D hard to call. Trimming stripped 11 bases from V and 5 bases from J, with 16 bases between. Germline V gives CDR1 SNHLY, CDR2 FYNNEI. This CDR3 region has 13 residues. The CDR3 spells CAVNFREDQPQHF. As DNA, the CDR3 is TGTGCCGTTAACTTCAGAGAGGATCAGCCCCAGCATTTT.

This rearrangement joins TRBV2 to TRBJ2-5; 8 bases line up with TRBD2. Germline values: CDR1 SNHLY, CDR2 FYNNEI. The length of the CDR3 is 16 residues. With V trimmed by 4 bases and J by 5 bases, 12 bases remained unmatched. Written as DNA, the CDR3 is TGTGCCAGCAGTGTAGTTGGCGGGAGGAATATGGAGACCCAGTACTTC. This sequence encodes CASSVVGGRNMETQYF.

The chain recombines TRBV6-5 with TRBJ1-5; D unclear. Trimming removed 5 bases from V and 6 bases from J, with 11 bases in between. Germline CDR1 reads MNHEY; CDR2 reads SVGAGI. The CDR3 extends over 13 amino acids. CDR3 sequence: CASSIRVGQPQHF. The CDR3 region has the DNA TGTGCCAGCAGTATCCGGGTCGGTCAGCCCCAGCATTTT.

V is TRBV19 and J is TRBJ2-2; 10 bases agree with TRBD1. Germline CDR1 reads LNHDA; CDR2 reads SQIVND (reference sequence). V lost 5 bases to trimming and J lost 6 bases; unmatched junction nucleotides: 6. This CDR3 has 15 amino acids. CDR3 DNA: TGTGCCAGTAGTTCGACAGGGGGCGTCGCCGGGGAGCTGTTTTTT. Translation: CASSSTGGVAGELFF.

The chain carries TRBV27 and TRBJ2-7, with 9 nucleotides matching TRBD2. Germline loops: CDR1 MNHEY, CDR2 SMNVEV (reference sequence). J gave up 3 bases and V 3 bases, and 3 bases lay outside the gene matches. This CDR3 region has 14 residues. The DNA for the CDR3 is TGTGCCAGCAGTTTGGGGACTAGCATCTACGAGCAGTACTTC. Translation: CASSLGTSIYEQYF.

Points on this clone: The same CDR3 arises from other DNA sequences in this sample as well. The V gene is TRBV2, the J gene TRBJ1-1; TRBD1 is a possible D gene (5 bases). The CDR3 is 13 residues long. V was clipped by 5 bases and J by 1 base, with 8 bases between them. Per germline, CDR1 SNHLY and CDR2 FYNNEI. In DNA form, the CDR3 reads TGTGCCAGCAGTTTGACAGAGAACACTGAAGCTTTCTTT. It specifies CASSLTENTEAFF.